The source of this T cell receptor (beta chain) is a study of blood T cell repertoires in COVID-19. CDR1 LNHDA and CDR2 SQIVND come from the germline V gene (reference sequence). The CDR3 consists of 15 residues. V was clipped by 1 base and J by 8 bases, with 17 bases between them. Per the original methods: Reference gene primer amplification in the assay estimated nucleated cell counts. Some clones are missing from TCRdb's copy, which holds only in-frame ones; the method was immunoSEQ multiplex PCR. V and J calls and clone size come straight from that table; D and trimming were deduced from the DNA. The sample holds some 150,000 clones, 86% seen once.

The TCR sequence derives from a man in his 70s with acute or convalescent COVID-19. This chain links TRBV19 with TRBJ1-2; D might be TRBD1 (5 bases). Sequencing was carried out using peripheral blood. CDR3 loop: CASSIAQGATRGYTF. The CDR3 region has the DNA TGTGCCAGTAGTATAGCCCAGGGCGCGACGAGGGGCTACACCTTC.